The clone carrying this T cell receptor (beta chain) appeared once. These data belong to a study of cytomegalovirus exposure and HLA in healthy donors. PCR primers comprised 60 Vbeta and 13 Jbeta primers. Measured with immunoSEQ multiplex PCR; TCRdb has only the in-frame clones, and not every one. The profile shows roughly 250,000 clones, around four fifths of them singletons. The CDR3 spans 16 residues. Germline CDR1 MNHEY, CDR2 SMNVEV (reference sequence). V was pared by 1 base and J by 3 bases, with 6 bases of the junction left unmatched. Specimen: PBMCs. V usage is TRBV27 and J usage is TRBJ2-7, with 10 bases aligning to TRBD1. The receptor was derived from a woman aged 40 to 49 in good health and CMV-seropositive. The CDR3 nucleotides are TGTGCCAGCAGTTTATTCACCGGGACAGGGGTCTACGAGCAGTACTTC. It specifies CASSLFTGTGVYEQYF.